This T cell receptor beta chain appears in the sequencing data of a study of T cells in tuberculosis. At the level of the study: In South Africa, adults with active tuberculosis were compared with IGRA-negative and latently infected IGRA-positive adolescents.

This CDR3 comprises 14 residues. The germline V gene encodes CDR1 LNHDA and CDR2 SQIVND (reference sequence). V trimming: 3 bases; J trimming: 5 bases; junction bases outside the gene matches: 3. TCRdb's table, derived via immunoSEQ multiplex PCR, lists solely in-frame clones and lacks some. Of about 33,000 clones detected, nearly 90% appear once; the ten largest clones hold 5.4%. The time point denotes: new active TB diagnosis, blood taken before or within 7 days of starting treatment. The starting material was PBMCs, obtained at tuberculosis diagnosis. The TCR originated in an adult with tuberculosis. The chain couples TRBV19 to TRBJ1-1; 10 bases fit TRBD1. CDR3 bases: TGTGCCAGTAGTATTATGGACAGGGGGACTGAAGCTTTCTTT. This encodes CASSIMDRGTEAFF. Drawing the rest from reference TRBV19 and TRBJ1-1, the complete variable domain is DGGITQSPKYLFRKEGQNVTLSCEQNLNHDAMYWYRQDPGQGLRLIYYSQIVNDFQKGDIAEGYSVSREKKESFPLTVTSAQKNPTAFYLCASSIMDRGTEAFFGQGTRLTVV.